This T cell receptor (beta chain) is from a study of cytomegalovirus exposure and HLA in healthy donors. The CDR3 is 16 amino acids. With V trimmed by 0 bases and J by 6 bases, 6 bases remained unmatched. Per germline, CDR1 SGHRS and CDR2 YFSETQ. The PCR made use of 60 Vbeta and 13 Jbeta primers. The assay was immunoSEQ multiplex PCR, and TCRdb's table has in-frame clones only and misses some. Here the sample spans about 83,000 clones, about 77% being singletons. This clonotype originated in a man aged 55 to 70 in good health and CMV-seronegative. Sequencing was carried out using PBMCs. V is TRBV5-1 and J is TRBJ2-2; TRBD1 agrees at 9 bases. This chain's CDR3 is CASSLVGQGESGELFF. DNA of the CDR3: TGCGCCAGCAGCTTGGTGGGACAGGGTGAATCCGGGGAGCTGTTTTTT.